The T cell receptor beta chain described here comes from a study of T-cell memory formation after mild COVID-19. Study context: The TCR clusters were mostly specific to one donor.

TCRdb reanalysed the 5' RACE reads using MiXCR and keeps one entry per CDR3 protein. The table has some 210,000 distinct CDR3 sequences, 10% to 13% seen once; the top ten hold roughly 3.2%. Findings of the study overall: Clones which contracted sat mainly in CM and EM if CD4+, and in EMRA if CD8+.

Details on this clonotype: What it binds is unknown.

The CDR3 contains 16 residues. CDR1 MGHDK and CDR2 SYGVNS come from the germline V gene. Trimming at V came to 1 base and at J to 2 bases, leaving 4 bases not matched to a gene. Sequenced material: PBMCs or a T cell subset sorted from them (not recorded which). This clonotype was sampled from a man between 18 and 35 years old who had mild COVID-19 (a few samples of this study predate the infection). Cell type and time point are not known. The chain combines TRBV25-1 with TRBJ2-3; 9 nucleotides align to TRBD1. CDR3 sequence: CASSEWGQGTTDTQYF. The CDR3 nucleotides are TGTGCCAGCAGTGAATGGGGACAGGGTACCACAGATACGCAGTATTTT.